Given below is one T cell receptor (beta chain) in context. Antigen unknown. Only in-frame clones appear in the TCRdb table, and some are missing; sequencing was by immunoSEQ multiplex PCR. Of approximately 60,000 clones in the sample, approximately 86% were seen once. The sample comes from a study of OX40 agonist ivuxolimab in advanced cancers. Study summary: The study reported partial responses in three patients: one hepatocellular carcinoma, two cutaneous melanoma.

CDR1 SGHKS and CDR2 YYEKEE come from the germline V gene (reference sequence). The CDR3 loop spans 14 amino acids. V was pared by 0 bases and J by 3 bases, with 9 bases between. Study findings and constraints: More expanded clones were found, on average, in CD8+ than in CD4+ T cells.

The chain carries TRBV5-5 and TRBJ1-2; unclear D gene. The TCR was taken from an adult with an advanced solid tumor such as melanoma, head and neck, liver or kidney cancer. Here the sequenced sample was CD4+ or CD8+ T cells sorted from blood, taken in a trial of the OX40 agonist ivuxolimab. The CDR3 protein is CASSLEHRDYGYTF. The CDR3 coding sequence is TGTGCCAGCAGCTTGGAGCACAGAGACTATGGCTACACCTTC.